This section outlines one TCR beta chain sequence together with its context. The antigen is not known. This sample stems from a study of graft-versus-host responses after intestinal transplantation. Overall study context: Recipients across the board were started on anti-thymocyte globulin induction, then kept on tacrolimus and steroids for about 3 years. Study-level results: Early post-transplant declines in HvG were associated with peak levels of circulating GvH clones.

Unmatched junction bases numbered 12, after V lost 4 bases and J lost 1 base. The CDR3 extends over 17 amino acids. CDR1 is MDHEN, CDR2 SYDVKM, per germline. The method was immunoSEQ multiplex PCR; TCRdb's version includes in-frame clones alone and lacks a portion of them. Among fewer than 55,000 clones listed, about 95% were seen once. This clonotype was obtained from a human donor who was the organ donor for an intestinal transplant. Sequencing used unstimulated CD8+ T cells sorted from spleen or lymph node cells, obtained before transplant. This rearrangement joins TRBV28 to TRBJ1-1, with 7 positions matching TRBD1. This chain's CDR3 is CASSSAHSGQENTEAFF. The CDR3 nucleotides read TGTGCCAGCAGTTCCGCTCACTCAGGACAGGAGAACACTGAAGCTTTCTTT.